These 8 T cell receptor beta chains were all obtained from the same sample, sequenced in a study of T cells after yellow fever vaccination (dated by TCRdb to about 2019). The sample's treatment or condition label is to be understood as: live attenuated yellow fever vaccine strain. The library was generated by 5' RACE. Sequenced using an Illumina NovaSeq 6000. TCRdb reprocessed the public reads (quality trimming at Q25 with fastp, clone calling with MiXCR) and kept in-frame beta chains. Each CDR3 protein gets just one entry, which takes the most common genes and DNA from the rows behind it. The sample table records a few hundred thousand distinct CDR3 sequences; 4.1% of these occur just once. The ten largest clones represent roughly 24% of the sample. The sequenced sample was PBMCs, obtained 5 days after the yellow fever booster vaccination. Every receptor here comes from a man younger than 35 who received the YFV17D yellow fever vaccine.

This chain connects TRBV5-1 to TRBJ1-2, with D perhaps TRBD1 (5 bases). V was pared by 0 bases and J by 4 bases, with 10 bases between. Germline loops: CDR1 SGHRS, CDR2 YFSETQ. The CDR3 length is 14 residues. In DNA form, the CDR3 reads TGCGCCAGCAGCTTGGTAGACAGCGCCTATGGCTACACCTTC. It translates to CASSLVDSAYGYTF.

This clonotype was detected ten times or more. The J gene is TRBJ2-7, the V gene TRBV7-9; D is ambiguous. Germline-derived CDR1 and CDR2 are SEHNR and FQNEAQ (reference sequence). Trimming took off 1 base at V and 3 bases at J, with 4 bases between the two ends. The CDR3 extends over 12 amino acids. CDR3 in DNA: TGTGCCAGCAGCTTAGTTGGCTACGAGCAGTACGTC. As protein: CASSLVGYEQYV.

Details on this clonotype: Lacking the conserved final phenylalanine or tryptophan, this CDR3 likely reflects a read error. The V gene is TRBV5-5, the J gene TRBJ1-2; D gene ambiguous. CDR1 and CDR2 (germline): SGHKS, YYEKEE (reference sequence). The CDR3 is 16 amino acids. With 0 bases removed from V and 5 bases from J, the gap between germline ends came to 17 bases. CDR3 in amino acids: CASSLEGAGALYGYTL. The CDR3 nucleotides read TGTGCCAGCAGCTTGGAGGGAGCGGGCGCCCTTTATGGCTACACCCTC.

The rearrangement joins TRBV24-1 to TRBJ1-1; the match to TRBD1 covers 8 bases. The CDR3 length is 15 residues. CDR1 is KGHDR, CDR2 SFDVKD, per germline. J was trimmed by 5 bases and V by 3 bases; bases with no gene match: 7. CDR3 in amino acids: CATSDAETGETEAFF. As DNA, the CDR3 is TGTGCCACCAGTGATGCAGAGACAGGGGAGACTGAAGCTTTCTTT.

The chain employs TRBV6-4 and TRBJ2-1; TRBD1 aligns across 8 bases. The CDR3 covers 15 residues. J lost 7 bases, V lost 0 bases, and 5 bases had no gene match. Germline-derived CDR1 and CDR2 are MRHNA and SNTAGT. CDR3 coding DNA: TGTGCCAGCAGTGACTCAATTACAGGGGGTAATGAGCAGTTCTTC. Translated: CASSDSITGGNEQFF.

The rearrangement uses TRBV3-1 and TRBJ2-1; either TRBD1 or TRBD2 may fit D (9 bases each). The V gene's germline CDR1 is LGHDT and CDR2 YNNKEL (reference sequence). Trimming took 2 bases from V and 7 from J, leaving 27 bases between them. The CDR3 has 19 amino acids. CDR3 nucleotides: TGTGCCAGCAGCCAATGGACAGGGGAAGAGACTAGCGGAGTAAATGAGCAGTTCTTC. As protein: CASSQWTGEETSGVNEQFF.

This clonotype occurred many times. The rearrangement links TRBV19 to TRBJ1-1; 7 nucleotides agree with TRBD1. Germline CDR1 reads LNHDA; CDR2 reads SQIVND (reference sequence). J lost 0 bases, V lost 7 bases, and 11 bases had no gene match. The CDR3 contains 16 residues. This CDR3 is CASTDGTDRMNTEAFF. The CDR3, as DNA: TGTGCCAGTACCGACGGGACAGACCGAATGAACACTGAAGCTTTCTTT.

A few counts support this clonotype. V usage is TRBV21-1 and J usage is TRBJ1-2; no check of the table's D call, TRBD1, against the DNA was made. TRBV21-1 is noted as a pseudogene. This CDR3 has 14 residues. The CDR3 region has the DNA TGTGCCAGCAGGGGACAGGTGGTAATCTATGGCTACACCTTC. Protein product: CASRGQVVIYGYTF.